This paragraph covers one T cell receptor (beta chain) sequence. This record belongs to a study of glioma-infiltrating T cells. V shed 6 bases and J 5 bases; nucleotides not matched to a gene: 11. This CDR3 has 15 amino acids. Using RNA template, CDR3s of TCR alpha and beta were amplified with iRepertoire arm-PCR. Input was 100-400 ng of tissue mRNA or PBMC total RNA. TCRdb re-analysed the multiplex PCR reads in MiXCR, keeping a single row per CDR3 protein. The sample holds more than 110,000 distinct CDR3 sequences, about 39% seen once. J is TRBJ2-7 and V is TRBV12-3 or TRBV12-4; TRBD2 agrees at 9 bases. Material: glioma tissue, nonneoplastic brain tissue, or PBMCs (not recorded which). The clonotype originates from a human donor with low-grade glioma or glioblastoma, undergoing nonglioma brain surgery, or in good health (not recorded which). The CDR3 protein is CASRGNSGSVNEQYF. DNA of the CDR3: TGTGCCAGCAGGGGAAATAGCGGGAGTGTCAACGAGCAGTACTTC.